Reported below is one T cell receptor (beta chain). These data come from a study of blood T cell repertoires in COVID-19. Overall study: There were acute and convalescent COVID-19 samples, and they came from the United States, Italy and Spain. PBMCs, B-cell-depleted T cells, or T cells provided the cDNA or gDNA that made up the material.

Original handling: The assay estimated nucleated cells by amplifying reference gene primers. Sequencing used immunoSEQ multiplex PCR; TCRdb keeps in-frame clones, though not all of them. V and J calls and clone size are copied from that table; D and trimming were computed from the DNA. The sample includes some 240,000 clones, roughly 83% seen only once; the top ten take approximately 10%. The germline gives CDR1 SGHAT, CDR2 FQNNGV. V was clipped by 5 bases and J by 3 bases, with 11 bases between them. The CDR3 totals 14 residues. The rearrangement joins TRBV11-2 to TRBJ1-3, with D unresolved. Sequencing input: peripheral blood. This clonotype was obtained from a woman of 80 years or more with acute or convalescent COVID-19. This CDR3 is CASSPRRVGNTIYF. CDR3 nucleotide sequence: TGTGCCAGCAGCCCCCGGAGGGTTGGAAACACCATATATTTT.